A single sample is the source of the 2 T cell receptor beta chains below, sequenced in a study of blood T cell repertoires in COVID-19. TCRdb keeps only in-frame clones here, not all; method: immunoSEQ multiplex PCR. The data contain around 77,000 clones, approximately 90% of them singletons. Sequencing was carried out using peripheral blood. These receptors originate from a woman aged 55-70 years with active COVID-19.

V and J are TRBV18 and TRBJ2-7; 9 bases fit TRBD2. Germline CDR1 reads KGHSH; CDR2 reads LQKENI. The CDR3 consists of 15 residues. V shed 6 bases and J 3 bases; nucleotides not matched to a gene: 9. The CDR3: CASSSLAGEIYEQYF. CDR3 nucleotide sequence: TGTGCCAGCTCGTCGTTAGCGGGAGAAATCTACGAGCAGTACTTC.

This clone was counted a few times. The sample contains more than one DNA sequence encoding this CDR3. J is TRBJ1-1 and V is TRBV13; D unresolved. The CDR3 contains 12 residues. Germline-derived CDR1 and CDR2 are PRHDT and FYEKMQ (reference sequence). Trimming stripped 2 bases from V and 5 bases from J, with 6 bases between. The CDR3 protein is CASSLRRTEAFF. CDR3 sequence (DNA): TGTGCCAGCAGCTTAAGGAGGACTGAAGCTTTCTTT.